These T cell receptor beta chains were read from a single sample in a study of memory CD4+ T cells and cytomegalovirus serostatus. Sequencing was performed with immunoSEQ multiplex PCR; in TCRdb, only in-frame clones are kept and a portion is missing. The sample has 40,000 to 45,000 clones; approximately 82% are singletons. Sequences were obtained from memory CD4+ T cells from blood. Every receptor here comes from an adult in good health and CMV-seronegative. The CDR3 runs from the conserved cysteine through the conserved F or W. The D gene is left open where the match is weak. Clone size is shown for a subset of rows, as once, few, many or a class of expanded clone.

abundance: few
d_gene: .
j_gene: TRBJ1-5
v_gene: TRBV5-1
CDR3aa: CASSLDPLSNQPQHF
CDR3nt: TGCGCCAGCAGCTTGGACCCGCTTAGCAATCAGCCCCAGCATTTT

abundance: .
d_gene: .
j_gene: TRBJ2-7
v_gene: TRBV15
CDR3aa: CATSRELDRISYEQYF
CDR3nt: TGTGCCACCAGCAGAGAGCTGGACAGAATCAGCTACGAGCAGTACTTC

abundance: .
d_gene: .
j_gene: TRBJ2-3
v_gene: TRBV2
CDR3aa: CASRLGDTQYF
CDR3nt: TGTGCCAGCCGGTTGGGAGATACGCAGTATTTT

abundance: .
d_gene: .
j_gene: TRBJ2-7
v_gene: TRBV11-3
CDR3aa: CASSLDLTFSYEQYF
CDR3nt: TGTGCCAGCAGCTTAGATCTAACATTCTCCTACGAGCAGTACTTC

abundance: medium-sized
d_gene: TRBD2
j_gene: TRBJ2-5
v_gene: TRBV2
CDR3aa: CASSQGGLVQETQYF
CDR3nt: TGTGCCAGCTCCCAGGGAGGGCTGGTCCAAGAGACCCAGTACTTC

abundance: .
d_gene: .
j_gene: TRBJ2-7
v_gene: TRBV7-2
CDR3aa: CASSPGTWERNEQYF
CDR3nt: TGTGCCAGCAGCCCAGGGACGTGGGAGCGTAATGAGCAGTACTTC

abundance: .
d_gene: TRBD1
j_gene: TRBJ1-1
v_gene: TRBV7-8
CDR3aa: CASSLGTGGITGEAFF
CDR3nt: TGTGCCAGCAGCTTAGGGACAGGAGGTATCACGGGTGAAGCTTTCTTT

abundance: few
d_gene: .
j_gene: TRBJ1-1
v_gene: TRBV2
CDR3aa: CASSEAEDTEAFF
CDR3nt: TGTGCCAGCAGTGAAGCGGAGGACACTGAAGCTTTCTTT

abundance: .
d_gene: .
j_gene: TRBJ2-1
v_gene: TRBV5-4
CDR3aa: CASSLGGSYYNEQFF
CDR3nt: TGTGCCAGCAGCTTGGGAGGCAGCTACTACAATGAGCAGTTCTTC

abundance: once
d_gene: TRBD1
j_gene: TRBJ1-1
v_gene: TRBV18
CDR3aa: CASSPSTGGNTEAFF
CDR3nt: TGTGCCAGCTCACCCTCGACAGGGGGCAACACTGAAGCTTTCTTT

abundance: .
d_gene: TRBD2
j_gene: TRBJ2-1
v_gene: TRBV4-2
CDR3aa: CASSQTGGGAGWNEQFF
CDR3nt: TGTGCCAGCAGCCAAACCGGCGGGGGGGCCGGATGGAATGAGCAGTTCTTC

abundance: .
d_gene: .
j_gene: TRBJ2-7
v_gene: TRBV6-5
CDR3aa: CASSPRGHGEQYF
CDR3nt: TGTGCCAGCAGCCCTAGGGGCCACGGCGAGCAGTACTTC

abundance: .
d_gene: TRBD1
j_gene: TRBJ1-3
v_gene: TRBV6-1
CDR3aa: CASSVLTGGSGNTIYF
CDR3nt: TGTGCCAGCAGTGTTCTAACAGGGGGCTCTGGAAACACCATATATTTT

abundance: .
d_gene: .
j_gene: TRBJ2-6
v_gene: TRBV5-1
CDR3aa: CASSLAAGTGANVLTF
CDR3nt: TGCGCCAGCAGCTTGGCCGCAGGGACAGGGGCCAACGTCCTGACTTTC

abundance: .
d_gene: .
j_gene: TRBJ2-2
v_gene: TRBV6-1
CDR3aa: CASSEIGGYNTGELFF
CDR3nt: TGTGCCAGCAGTGAAATCGGGGGTTACAACACCGGGGAGCTGTTTTTT

abundance: .
d_gene: TRBD2
j_gene: TRBJ2-5
v_gene: TRBV9
CDR3aa: CASSVDQAGSETQYF
CDR3nt: TGTGCCAGCAGCGTGGATCAAGCGGGGTCGGAGACCCAGTACTTC

abundance: .
d_gene: .
j_gene: TRBJ1-5
v_gene: TRBV18
CDR3aa: CASSKGTQSNQPQHF
CDR3nt: TGTGCCAGCTCAAAAGGGACACAGAGCAATCAGCCCCAGCATTTT

abundance: .
d_gene: .
j_gene: TRBJ2-4
v_gene: TRBV5-1
CDR3aa: CASSPLLAKNIQYF
CDR3nt: TGCGCCAGCAGCCCCCTACTAGCCAAAAACATTCAGTACTTC

abundance: .
d_gene: .
j_gene: TRBJ1-4
v_gene: TRBV6-5
CDR3aa: CASSYSPGAGEKLFF
CDR3nt: TGTGCCAGCAGTTACTCGCCAGGGGCAGGTGAAAAACTGTTTTTT

abundance: .
d_gene: .
j_gene: TRBJ2-5
v_gene: TRBV6-1
CDR3aa: CASSDRAGETQYF
CDR3nt: TGTGCCAGCAGTGACAGGGCGGGAGAGACCCAGTACTTC